The subject of this entry is one TCR beta chain. This clone's antigen is unknown. No base quality values were provided; no much bigger clone lies one nucleotide off. V is shortened by 6 bases, J by 8 bases, and the region joining them spans 10 bases. CDR1 LNHDA and CDR2 SQIVND were looked up in the germline V gene (reference sequence). Including the terminal cysteine and phenylalanine, the CDR3 comprises 12 residues. The DNA shown is the 36-base CDR3, in frame from base 1. This specimen belongs to a study of T cell responses to AZD1222 COVID-19 vaccine (dated by TCRdb to the early 2020s). About the investigation overall: Because spike-specific TCR depth and breadth did not differ between the two schedules, AZD1222 recipients who got a second dose at roughly 4 weeks were pooled with those who got a second dose at roughly 12 weeks. Enrollment into the trials was organized by age into subgroups of 18-55, 56-69 and 70-plus years, and those subgroups contained roughly 150, 30 and 60 TCR-sequenced participants, respectively. A total of under 250 trial participants underwent TCR sequencing, of whom around 210 had received two doses of AZD1222 and 26 had received two doses of the MenACWY control vaccine. Points the paper makes about the study in general: In the small 56-69-year group, the increase in depth fell short of significance, most likely because of low power. Vaccine-associated CD4 TCRs spanned the whole spike protein, with dominant responses in regions 160-218 and 743-854. A significant rise in spike-specific TCR breadth and depth was observed after two AZD1222 doses relative to day 0 and relative to MenACWY recipients. Nearly half of unique spike-specific TCRs reportedly recognized epitopes outside regions mutated in the B.1.351 and B.1.1.7 variants. Because no samples from the day 14 peak response were available, repertoires could be characterized only after the peak T cell response. Conclusions about previously exposed vaccinees were limited because only six AZD1222 recipients were SARS-CoV-2 seropositive at baseline. Most participants were white British and females outnumbered males, and the authors suggested that clonal diversity may have been underestimated.

The CDR3 regions of human TCRbeta chains were analyzed by immunosequencing. The authors processed their data as follows. TCRs in the repertoires were compared against a reference library of SARS-CoV-2-specific TCRs that had been generated with the MIRA antigen-specificity platform. Breadth was defined as the fraction of unique TCRs that were SARS-CoV-2-associated, and depth was defined as the fraction of total T cells that were SARS-CoV-2-associated. Using the MIRA data, every spike-specific TCR was mapped to the spike region that the TCR reacted to and assigned to either a CD4 or a CD8 class. Log10-transformed breadth and depth values were compared by one-way ANOVA with Sidak's multiple comparisons tests. The table comes from immuneACCESS by way of TCRdb, which keeps in-frame sequences with V and J called. Part of the clones is missing from these tables; in studies checked, under half for an unresolved V gene and the rest for unknown reasons. The D gene and trimming were derived from the DNA, and the V and J assignments and clone size from that table. In all, the sample holds about 120,000 clones, and 88% of those were seen once. The ten most abundant clones make up around 5.6% of the sample.

Per the publication, the time point label means: baseline before first vaccination. Vaccinee samples came from UK trials COV001 and COV002, including a single-blind randomized controlled phase 2/3 trial of AZD1222 (ChAdOx1 nCoV-19) in healthy adults. Trial participant PBMC samples were collected at day 0 and day 28 after the second dose for TCRbeta chain sequencing. This sample comprised peripheral blood, obtained on day 0 of AZD1222 vaccination. This clonotype was sampled from an adult in good health. This sequence uses TRBV19 and TRBJ2-2; the D region possibly corresponds to TRBD2 (5 bases align). Here is the DNA: TGTGCCAGTAGCCCAAGGGAGGGGGAGCTGTTTTTT. Translated, it gives CASSPREGELFF.